This TCR beta chain stems from a study of cytomegalovirus exposure and HLA in healthy donors. In the study overall: The early release's HLA-typed donors yielded some 85 million unique TCRs. Overall study results and limits: TRBV6-2, TRBV6-3 and some other V segments were unresolvable in 87-base-pair reads.

The CDR3 consists of 17 residues. V trimming: 5 bases; J trimming: 3 bases; junction bases outside the gene matches: 9. Germline V lookup: CDR1 SEHNR, CDR2 FQNEAQ (reference sequence). This clone has just a few counts. The antigen remains undetermined. It was with 60 Vbeta and 13 Jbeta primers that the PCR ran. Here immunoSEQ multiplex PCR was the method, and the copy in TCRdb shows in-frame clones only, minus some. Among 99,000 or so clones, roughly an eighth were seen once, and the ten largest hold around 16%. Sample: PBMCs. This TCR came from a man aged 40-55 years in good health and CMV-seropositive. The chain recombines TRBV7-9 with TRBJ2-3; the match to TRBD2 covers 12 bases. CDR3 nucleotides: TGTGCCAGCAGCCTTTACCTAGCGGGAGGGGAGACAGATACGCAGTATTTT. Translating gives CASSLYLAGGETDTQYF.